This T cell receptor (beta chain) was identified in a study of shared clonotypes between healthy human individuals (dated by TCRdb to the early 2020s). For context, the study as a whole: A couple of women and a few men aged 18 to 49 years were included in the cohort. For each donor, CD4 naive and CD4 memory were each given three plates, CD8 naive was given two plates, and CD8 memory was given one plate. To estimate repertoire size and how much clonotype sharing occurs between individuals, the study deeply sequenced the blood TCR repertoires of about five healthy adults. To increase sequencing depth and limit assay-specific biases, different laboratories used diverse techniques to prepare libraries and sequence TCR repertoires. Per donor, leukapheresis produced somewhere between about 0.85 and 8.9 billion PBMCs. The research as a whole found: Sampling was restricted to blood, and TCR repertoires in tissues likely differ from the TCR repertoires found in blood. Based on pairwise subsampling, the degree of clonotype sharing among donors was expected to be affected by sequencing depth. Compared with non-shared clonotypes, clonotypes shared by all four sorted-subset donors had higher generation probabilities. Because the study included only a small number of donors, the genetic and exposure-history diversity represented was limited. Naive subsets generally had larger estimated clonotype richness than memory subsets did. Rarefaction of sorted-subset datasets indicated incomplete sequencing despite the large sequencing depth. Across a few donors, around 5.4% of naive CD4, 3% to 3.5% of naive CD8, 2.3% of memory CD4, and approximately 0.42% of memory CD8 clonotypes were shared.

As to this clone: No antigen is known for it. No much larger clone exists at a distance of one base, and base qualities are not known.

The donors were healthy, HIV-negative adults with no recently reported acute infections or vaccinations. All donors were Caucasian adults living in Nashville, Tennessee, USA. CD4+ T cells were enriched by magnetic negative selection; naive cells were then positively selected on CD45RA, and the negative fraction formed the memory subset. After blood collection by leukapheresis, PBMCs were isolated using Ficoll-Histopaque density gradient centrifugation and then cryopreserved in the vapor phase of liquid nitrogen. Analytical flow cytometry was used to check the purity and quantity of each magnetically sorted T cell population. Genomic DNA was isolated from each sorted fraction and quantified by UV absorbance on a Nanodrop 2000c. Using the deep immunoSEQ assay, TCR CDR3 regions were amplified from genomic DNA by multiplex PCR. Extracted genomic DNA from each cell subset was spread evenly across all wells of several immunoSEQ 96-well plates, with each plate serving as a replicate. For sorted subsets, approximately 210 ng genomic DNA, equal to some 28,000 T cell genomes, was loaded into each replicate PCR. The purified libraries were quantified using a Qubit 3.0 fluorometer, sized with a Bioanalyzer 2100, and then quantified again using the KAPA Library Quantification kit. Each immunoSEQ 96-well plate was sequenced on its own single-read 150-cycle Illumina NextSeq 550 flow cell. The study's own analysis went as follows. Because only junctional sequences without quality scores were contained in the immunoSEQ output, filtering matching that applied to full-length reads could not be performed. To assign V/J genes and CDR3, sequences were annotated using PyIR, a Python wrapper for IgBLAST v1.9, with IMGT germline references. Reads with weak V/J assignments (E-value above 1e-6), missing CDR3, stop codons, out-of-frame junctions, or ambiguous translated residues were removed. A V3J clonotype was defined by an identical inferred V gene, J gene, and CDR3 amino acid sequence. To compute the percentage overlap between repertoires, the number of shared unique clonotypes was divided by the size of the smaller repertoire. RTK rarefaction, the Chao1 estimator, and Recon v2.1 estimates of unobserved clonotypes were used to assess repertoire richness. For all TCRbeta clonotypes obtained by the gDNA method from a few donors, generation probabilities were computed with OLGA. TCRdb re-hosts the immuneACCESS table, in-frame sequences only. Its copies lack some clones; in the studies checked, an unresolved V gene accounts for under half of them, and the cause for the rest is not known. The D gene and trimming were derived from the DNA, and the V and J assignments and clone size from that table. Within this sample are approximately 620,000 clones, with roughly 97% of them counted one time only. In total, the top ten clones hold less than 0.065% of the sample.

Trimming takes 4 bases off V and 7 bases off J; junction bases not matched to a gene: 5. The germline V gene specifies SQVTM as CDR1 and ANQGSEA as CDR2. From its cysteine to its phenylalanine, the CDR3 spans 12 amino acids. The kept DNA is CDR3 alone, 36 bases in frame from the first base. Rearrangement joined TRBV29-1 to TRBJ2-3; 7 central nucleotides agree with TRBD1. The clonotype was recovered from a woman aged 30 to 39 in good health. Sequencing was done on a sample of naive CD4+ T cells sorted from blood. The cell subset or site label of this sample denotes: CD45RA+ positively selected. The CDR3 loop reads CSVGQGDYTQYF. The nucleotide sequence is TGCAGCGTTGGACAGGGAGACTATACGCAGTATTTT.